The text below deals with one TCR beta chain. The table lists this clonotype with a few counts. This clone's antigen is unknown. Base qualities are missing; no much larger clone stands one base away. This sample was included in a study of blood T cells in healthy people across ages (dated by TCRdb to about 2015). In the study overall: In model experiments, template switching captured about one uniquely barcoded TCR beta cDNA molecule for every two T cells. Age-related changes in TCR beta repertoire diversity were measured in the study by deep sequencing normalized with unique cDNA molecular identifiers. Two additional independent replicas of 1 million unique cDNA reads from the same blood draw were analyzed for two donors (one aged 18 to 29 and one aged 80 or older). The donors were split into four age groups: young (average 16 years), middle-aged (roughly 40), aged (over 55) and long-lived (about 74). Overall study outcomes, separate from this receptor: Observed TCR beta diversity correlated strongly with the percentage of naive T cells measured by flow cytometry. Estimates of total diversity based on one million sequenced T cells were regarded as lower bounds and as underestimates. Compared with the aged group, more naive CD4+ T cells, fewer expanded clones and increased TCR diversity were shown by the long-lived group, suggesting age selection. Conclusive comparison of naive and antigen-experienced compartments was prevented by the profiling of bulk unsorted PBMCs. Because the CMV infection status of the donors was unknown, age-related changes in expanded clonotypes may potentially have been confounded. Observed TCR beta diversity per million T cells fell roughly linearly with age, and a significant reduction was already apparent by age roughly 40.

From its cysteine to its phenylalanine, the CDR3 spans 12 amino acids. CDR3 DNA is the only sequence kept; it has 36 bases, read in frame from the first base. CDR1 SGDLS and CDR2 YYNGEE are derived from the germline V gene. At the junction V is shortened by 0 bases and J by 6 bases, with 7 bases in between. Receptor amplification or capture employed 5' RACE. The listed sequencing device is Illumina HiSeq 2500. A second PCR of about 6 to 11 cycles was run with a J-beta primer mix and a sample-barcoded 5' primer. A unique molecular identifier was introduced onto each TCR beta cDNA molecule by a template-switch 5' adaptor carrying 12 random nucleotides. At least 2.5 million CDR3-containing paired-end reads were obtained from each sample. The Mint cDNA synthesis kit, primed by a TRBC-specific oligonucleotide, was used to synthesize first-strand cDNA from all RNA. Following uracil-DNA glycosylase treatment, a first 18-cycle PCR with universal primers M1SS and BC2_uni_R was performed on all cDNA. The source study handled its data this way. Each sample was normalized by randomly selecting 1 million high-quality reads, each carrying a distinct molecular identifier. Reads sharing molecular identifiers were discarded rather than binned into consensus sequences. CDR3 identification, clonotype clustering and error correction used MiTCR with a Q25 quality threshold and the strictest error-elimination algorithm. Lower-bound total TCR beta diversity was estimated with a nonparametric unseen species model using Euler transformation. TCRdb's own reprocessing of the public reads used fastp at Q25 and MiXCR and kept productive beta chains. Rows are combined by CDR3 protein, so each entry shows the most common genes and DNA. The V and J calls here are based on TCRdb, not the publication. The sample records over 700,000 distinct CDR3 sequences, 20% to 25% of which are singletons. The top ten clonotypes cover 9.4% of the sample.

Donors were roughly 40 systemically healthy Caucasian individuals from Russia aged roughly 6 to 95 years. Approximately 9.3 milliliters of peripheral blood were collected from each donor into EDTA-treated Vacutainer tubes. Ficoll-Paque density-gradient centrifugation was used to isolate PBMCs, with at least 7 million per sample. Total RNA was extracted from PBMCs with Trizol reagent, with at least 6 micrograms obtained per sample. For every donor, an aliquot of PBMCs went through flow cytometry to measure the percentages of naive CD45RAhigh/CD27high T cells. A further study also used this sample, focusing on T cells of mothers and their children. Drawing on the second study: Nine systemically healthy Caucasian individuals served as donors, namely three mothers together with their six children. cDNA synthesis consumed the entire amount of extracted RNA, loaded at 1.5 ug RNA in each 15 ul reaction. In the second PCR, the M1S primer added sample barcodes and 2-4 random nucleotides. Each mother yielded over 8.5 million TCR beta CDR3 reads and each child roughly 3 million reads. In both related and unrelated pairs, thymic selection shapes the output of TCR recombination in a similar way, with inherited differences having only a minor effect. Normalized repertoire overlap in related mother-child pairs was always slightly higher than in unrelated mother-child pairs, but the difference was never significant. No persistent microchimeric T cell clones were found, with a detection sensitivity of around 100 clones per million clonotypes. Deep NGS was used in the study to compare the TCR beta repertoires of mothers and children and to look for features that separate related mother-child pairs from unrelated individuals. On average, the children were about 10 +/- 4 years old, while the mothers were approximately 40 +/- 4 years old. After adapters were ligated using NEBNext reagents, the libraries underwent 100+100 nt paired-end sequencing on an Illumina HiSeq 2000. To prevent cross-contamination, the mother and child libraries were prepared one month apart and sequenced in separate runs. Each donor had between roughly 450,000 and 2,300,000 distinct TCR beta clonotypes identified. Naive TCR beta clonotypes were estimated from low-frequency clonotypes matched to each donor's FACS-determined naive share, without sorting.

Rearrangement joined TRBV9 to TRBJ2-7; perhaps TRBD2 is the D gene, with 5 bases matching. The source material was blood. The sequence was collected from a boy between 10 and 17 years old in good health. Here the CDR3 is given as CASSVVGGEQYF. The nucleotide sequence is TGTGCCAGCAGCGTAGTAGGAGGCGAGCAGTACTTC.